One and the same sample provided the 2 T cell receptor beta chains below, sequenced in a study of cytomegalovirus exposure and HLA in healthy donors. 60 Vbeta and 13 Jbeta primers were used in PCR. Here immunoSEQ multiplex PCR was the method, and the copy in TCRdb shows in-frame clones only, minus some. This sample has about 130,000 clones, with approximately 78% found just once. The material sequenced was PBMCs. Source of these receptors: a female donor in good health and CMV-seronegative.

The chain combines TRBV7-9 with TRBJ2-7, with 12 bases fitting TRBD2. The CDR3 length is 18 residues. Germline CDR1 is SEHNR and CDR2 is FQNEAQ (reference sequence). V was pared by 6 bases and J by 3 bases, with 15 bases of the junction left unmatched. The CDR3 DNA reads TGTGCCAGCAGTTTGGTGGCATTAAGGACTAGCGGGATCTACGAGCAGTACTTC. It specifies CASSLVALRTSGIYEQYF.

This rearrangement joins TRBV4-1 to TRBJ2-7; tentative D call: TRBD2 (5 bases). Germline CDR1 is MGHRA and CDR2 is YSYEKL. V lost 2 bases to trimming and J lost 0 bases, with 14 bases between them. The CDR3 runs 16 residues. The CDR3 is CASSQRLQEASYEQYF. The CDR3 nucleotides read TGCGCCAGCAGCCAACGTTTGCAGGAGGCCTCCTACGAGCAGTACTTC.